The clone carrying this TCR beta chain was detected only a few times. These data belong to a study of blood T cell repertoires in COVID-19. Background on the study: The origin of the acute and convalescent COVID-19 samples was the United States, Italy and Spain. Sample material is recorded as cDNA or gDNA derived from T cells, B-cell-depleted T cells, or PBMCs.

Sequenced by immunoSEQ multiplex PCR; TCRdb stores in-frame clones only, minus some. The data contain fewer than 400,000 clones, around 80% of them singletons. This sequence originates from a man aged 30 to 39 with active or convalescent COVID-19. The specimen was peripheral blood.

The chain's CDR3 is CSAYSVEQFF. CDR3 nucleotides: TGCAGTGCTTACAGTGTCGAGCAGTTCTTC. The rearrangement uses TRBV20-1 and TRBJ2-1; D uncertain. The CDR3 runs 10 residues. Germline V gene sequence: CDR1 DFQATT, CDR2 SNEGSKA (reference sequence). The germline V and J ends were trimmed by 5 bases and 10 bases, with 9 bases remaining between them.